This T cell receptor (beta chain) comes out of a study of spatial heterogeneity in lung cancer (dated by TCRdb to about 2019). Context from the whole study: Beta-chain transcripts were consistently detected in greater numbers than alpha-chain transcripts, which likely reflected higher beta-chain transcript abundance. At surgery, over 200 tumor regions, fewer than 85 matched nontumor lung samples and 56 PBMC samples were TCR-sequenced for both alpha and beta chains. In the raw uncorrected reads, each unique combination of TCR and UMI appeared more than ten times on average. TCR alpha and beta repertoires were quantitatively compared across multiple tumor regions, matched nontumor lung and blood in non-small cell lung cancer. TCR repertoire features were related to nonsynonymous mutation counts determined by whole-exome sequencing of tumor tissue. In tumor regions, TCR transcript counts showed a strong correlation with a T cell transcriptional module score derived from matched bulk RNA-seq. The paper's findings and limits, for the study overall: TCR-seq coverage of tumor T cells was estimated to be only about 7% for alpha chains and roughly 14% for beta chains. A correlation was observed between the number of expanded intratumoral alpha and beta TCRs and the tumor nonsynonymous mutation count. The count of ubiquitous expanded TCRs correlated with the count of ubiquitous nonsynonymous mutations, and the count of regional expanded TCRs correlated with the count of regional nonsynonymous mutations. Additional single-cell paired TCR alpha and beta sequencing was considered necessary to confirm, at a functional level, the hypothesis that regional TCRs recognize regional mutations.

Many counts were recorded for this clonotype. Its antigen is unknown. The input lacks base qualities; no much larger clone sits a single base away. Being off target in a library aimed at alpha chains, this beta chain has a size of little meaning. The CDR3 sequence holds 17 residues, the cysteine and phenylalanine included. Left in the record is the CDR3 DNA by itself, 51 bases read in frame from the first base. V and J are trimmed by 4 bases and 4 bases, and the gene matches miss 16 bases of the junction. The germline V gene gives CDR1 as SGHRS and CDR2 as YFSETQ. This specimen's time point label, per the study, means: sample taken at primary tumor resection. The donors were 70 or so patients from the lung TRACERx cohort who had early-stage, untreated non-small cell lung cancer. Whole RNA extracted from tumor and nontumor lung tissue, or from cryopreserved PBMC samples, was used for TCR sequencing without cell sorting. Only patients for whom sufficient RNA was available from at least two tumor regions were selected for TCR sequencing. A lung pathologist reviewed the tumor and adjacent nontumor lung specimens before the specimens were selected.

Libraries were prepared through 5' RACE. The listed sequencing device is NextSeq 500. The TCR library protocol attached a unique molecular identifier to each TCR cDNA molecule to allow correction of PCR and sequencing errors. The study's own analysis went as follows. TCR identification, UMI-based error correction and CDR3 extraction were all carried out with Decombinator tools. Expanded TCRs were defined as those above a frequency of 2 per 1,000, corresponding to the top 1% of the tumor frequency distribution. Expanded tumor TCRs were classed as regional if statistically deemed absent (corrected P<0.05) from at least one tumor region, otherwise ubiquitous. Renyi diversity was calculated using the R vegan package after each repertoire was subsampled 100 times to 5,000 TCRs. CDR3 similarity networks were built from amino acid triplet string-kernel similarity, connecting CDR3s with pairwise similarity above 0.82. The public reads were quality trimmed at Q25 with fastp and then assembled into clones with MiXCR by TCRdb, keeping productive beta chains. Each CDR3 protein gets just one entry, which takes the most common genes and DNA from the rows behind it. These V and J calls are TCRdb output, not the study's own analysis. Within this sample are about 9,800 distinct CDR3 sequences, with under 6.5% of them counted one time only. Jointly, the top ten make up over 9% of the sample.

This clonotype was obtained from a male donor with early-stage non-small cell lung cancer. The chain employs TRBV5-1 and TRBJ1-1, with TRBD1 identical over 7 junction bases. This specimen consisted of lung tumor tissue, obtained at surgery. The nucleotides read TGCGCCAGCAGCCCGGAAAGCATGACAGGGTTGGGCACTGAAGCTTTCTTT. Its protein is CASSPESMTGLGTEAFF.